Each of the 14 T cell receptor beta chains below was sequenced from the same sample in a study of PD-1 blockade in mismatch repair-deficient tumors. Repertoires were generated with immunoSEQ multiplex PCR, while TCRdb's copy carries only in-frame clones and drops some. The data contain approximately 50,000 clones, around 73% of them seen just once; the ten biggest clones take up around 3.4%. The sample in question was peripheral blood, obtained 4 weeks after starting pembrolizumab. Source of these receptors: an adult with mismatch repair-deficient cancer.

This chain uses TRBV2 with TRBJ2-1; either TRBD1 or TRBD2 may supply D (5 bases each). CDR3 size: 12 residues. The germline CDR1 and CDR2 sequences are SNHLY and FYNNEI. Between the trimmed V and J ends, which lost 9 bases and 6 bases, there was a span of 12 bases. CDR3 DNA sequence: TGTGCCAGAAGGGACCGAGGCAATGAGCAGTTCTTC. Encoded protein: CARRDRGNEQFF.

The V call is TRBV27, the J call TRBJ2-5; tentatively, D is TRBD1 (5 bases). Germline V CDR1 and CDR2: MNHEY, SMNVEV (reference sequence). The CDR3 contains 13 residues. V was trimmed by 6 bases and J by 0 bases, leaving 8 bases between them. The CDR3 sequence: CASRTAYQETQYF. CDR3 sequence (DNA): TGTGCCAGCAGGACAGCGTACCAAGAGACCCAGTACTTC.

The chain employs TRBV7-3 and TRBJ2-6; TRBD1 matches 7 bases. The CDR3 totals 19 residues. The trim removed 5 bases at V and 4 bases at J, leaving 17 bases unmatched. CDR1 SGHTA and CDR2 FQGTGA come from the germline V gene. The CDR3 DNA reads TGTGCCAGCAGCAAAACCCATGGGACAGTCTTGTCGGGGGCCAACGTCCTGACTTTC. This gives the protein CASSKTHGTVLSGANVLTF.

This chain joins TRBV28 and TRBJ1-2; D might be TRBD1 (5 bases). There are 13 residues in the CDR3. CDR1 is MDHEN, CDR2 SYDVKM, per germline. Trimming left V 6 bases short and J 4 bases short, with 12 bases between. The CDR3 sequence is CASSPREGYGYTF. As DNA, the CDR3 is TGTGCCAGCAGCCCCAGGGAGGGCTATGGCTACACCTTC.

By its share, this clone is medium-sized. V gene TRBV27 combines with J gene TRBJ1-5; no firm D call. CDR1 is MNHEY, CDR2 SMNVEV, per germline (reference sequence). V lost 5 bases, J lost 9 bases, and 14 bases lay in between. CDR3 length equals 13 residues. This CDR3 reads CASSTGFQAPQHF. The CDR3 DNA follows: TGTGCCAGCAGTACGGGTTTCCAAGCGCCCCAGCATTTT.

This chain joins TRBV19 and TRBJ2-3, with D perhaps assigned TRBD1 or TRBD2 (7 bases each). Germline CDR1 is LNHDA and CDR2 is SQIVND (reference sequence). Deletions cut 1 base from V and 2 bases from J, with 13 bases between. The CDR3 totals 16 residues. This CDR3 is CASSIGQGGNTDTQYF. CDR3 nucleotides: TGTGCCAGTAGTATAGGACAGGGAGGGAACACAGATACGCAGTATTTT.

The CDR3 region has the DNA TGTGCCAGCAGTTACCAGCCTGGGACAGGGGTCAATGAGCAGTTCTTC. The encoded protein is CASSYQPGTGVNEQFF. The chain couples TRBV6-5 to TRBJ2-1; TRBD1 matches 10 bases. V was pared by 2 bases and J by 6 bases, with 7 bases of the junction left unmatched. There are 16 residues in the CDR3. Germline loops: CDR1 MNHEY, CDR2 SVGAGI.

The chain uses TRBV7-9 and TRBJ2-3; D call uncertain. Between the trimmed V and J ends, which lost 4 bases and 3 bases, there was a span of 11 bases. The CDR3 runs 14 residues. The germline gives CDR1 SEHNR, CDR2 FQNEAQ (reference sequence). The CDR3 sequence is CASSSLLGTDTQYF. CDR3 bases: TGTGCCAGCAGCTCGCTTTTAGGGACAGATACGCAGTATTTT.

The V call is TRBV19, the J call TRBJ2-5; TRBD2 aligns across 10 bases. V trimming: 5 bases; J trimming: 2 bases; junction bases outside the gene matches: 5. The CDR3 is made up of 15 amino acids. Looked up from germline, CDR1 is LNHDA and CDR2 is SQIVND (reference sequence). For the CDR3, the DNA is TGTGCCAGTAGTCCGGGACTAGCGAGACAAGAGACCCAGTACTTC. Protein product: CASSPGLARQETQYF.

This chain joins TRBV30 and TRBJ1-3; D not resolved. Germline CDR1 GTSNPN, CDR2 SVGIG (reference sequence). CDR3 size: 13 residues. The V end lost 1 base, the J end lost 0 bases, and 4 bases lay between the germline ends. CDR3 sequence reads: CAWSASSGNTIYF. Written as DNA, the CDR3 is TGTGCCTGGAGTGCAAGCTCTGGAAACACCATATATTTT. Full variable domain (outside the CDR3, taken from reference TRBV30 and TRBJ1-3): SQTIHQWPATLVQPVGSPLSLECTVEGTSNPNLYWYRQAAGRGLQLLFYSVGIGQISSEVPQNLSASRPQDRQFILSSKKLLLSDSGFYLCAWSASSGNTIYFGEGSWLTVV.

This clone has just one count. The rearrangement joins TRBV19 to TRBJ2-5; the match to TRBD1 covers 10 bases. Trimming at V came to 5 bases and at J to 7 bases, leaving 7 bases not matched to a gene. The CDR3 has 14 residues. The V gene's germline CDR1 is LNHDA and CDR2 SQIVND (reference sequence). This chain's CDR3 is CASSPNGQGVTQYF. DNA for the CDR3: TGTGCCAGTAGTCCGAACGGACAGGGGGTGACCCAGTACTTC.

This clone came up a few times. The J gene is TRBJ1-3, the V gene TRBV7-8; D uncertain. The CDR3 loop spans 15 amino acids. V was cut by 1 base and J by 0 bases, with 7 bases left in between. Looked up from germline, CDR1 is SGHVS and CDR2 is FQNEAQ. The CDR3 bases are TGTGCCAGCAGCTTAGTTTCTAACTCTGGAAACACCATATATTTT. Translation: CASSLVSNSGNTIYF.

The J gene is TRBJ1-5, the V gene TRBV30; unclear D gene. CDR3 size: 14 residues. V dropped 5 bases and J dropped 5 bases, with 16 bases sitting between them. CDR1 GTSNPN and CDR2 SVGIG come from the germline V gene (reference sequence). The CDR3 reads CAWAGHRGDQPQHF. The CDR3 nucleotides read TGTGCCTGGGCAGGTCATCGGGGAGATCAGCCCCAGCATTTT.

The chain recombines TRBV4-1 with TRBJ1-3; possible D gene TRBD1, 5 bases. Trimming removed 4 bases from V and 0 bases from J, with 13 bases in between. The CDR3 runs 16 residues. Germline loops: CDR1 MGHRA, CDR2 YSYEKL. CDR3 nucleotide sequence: TGCGCCAGCAGCCTTAGGGGTGGAAGCTCTGGAAACACCATATATTTT. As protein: CASSLRGGSSGNTIYF.